This T cell receptor (beta chain) is from a study of a mutant IDH1 vaccine in newly diagnosed glioma. On the study more broadly: Treated patients comprised roughly 60% males and around 40% females, mean age 40.4 years.

The table came from immunoSEQ multiplex PCR; TCRdb's copy has only in-frame clones and leaves some out. The sample contains about 69,000 clones, more than 85% of which appear only once. Specified time point: week 35, safety follow-up. Doses consisted of 300 ug of mutant IDH1 20-mer peptide each, paired with topical imiquimod. The CDR3 is 12 residues long. Germline V gene sequence: CDR1 SGHTA, CDR2 FQGNSA. Trimming shortened V by 4 bases and J by 3 bases, and 7 bases separated the two germline ends. As to this clone: Its antigen is still unknown.

This rearrangement joins TRBV7-2 to TRBJ2-7; D gene ambiguous. This material consisted of PBMCs, taken from a glioma patient whose treatment included an IDH1 peptide vaccine. The clonotype comes from a man aged 25 to 40 with glioma. CDR3 nucleotide sequence: TGTGCCAGCAGCTCTAGTAGCTACGAGCAGTACTTC. This codes for CASSSSSYEQYF. Full variable domain (rest looked up from reference TRBV7-2 and TRBJ2-7): GAGVSQSPSNKVTEKGKDVELRCDPISGHTALYWYRQSLGQGLEFLIYFQGNSAPDKSGLPSDRFSAERTGGSVSTLTIQRTQQEDSAVYLCASSSSSYEQYFGPGTRLTVT.